Shown below are 4 T cell receptor beta chains from a single sample sequenced in a study of blood T cell repertoires in COVID-19. Profiled with immunoSEQ multiplex PCR; TCRdb holds only in-frame clones, not every one. The data contain some 300,000 clones, around four fifths of them seen just once; the ten biggest clones take up around 4.1%. Sequenced material: peripheral blood. The receptors stem from a woman aged 45-59 years with active or convalescent COVID-19.

The chain combines TRBV15 with TRBJ1-2, with TRBD1 identical over 8 bases. Per the germline V gene, CDR1 is LNHNV and CDR2 is YYDKDF (reference sequence). V gave up 3 bases and J gave up 8 bases; unmatched junction bases: 11. The CDR3 is 15 residues long. The CDR3 here is CATSSLPRGRKGYTF. CDR3 in DNA: TGTGCCACCAGCAGCCTCCCCAGGGGGCGGAAGGGCTACACCTTC.

The rearrangement uses TRBV2 and TRBJ1-2; maybe TRBD1 (6 bases). Deletions cut 8 bases from V and 4 bases from J, with 14 bases between. The CDR3 contains 13 residues. Germline V lookup: CDR1 SNHLY, CDR2 FYNNEI. CDR3 nucleotides: TGTGCCAGCCGCCCTGGGGGGGCCTATGGCTACACCTTC. It is translated as CASRPGGAYGYTF.

The DNA of the CDR3 is TGTGCCAGCAGCTCTACGAACAGGATGAACACTGAAGCTTTCTTT. It is translated as CASSSTNRMNTEAFF. The chain has TRBV5-4 and TRBJ1-1; D possibly corresponds to TRBD1 (5 bases). Trimming took off 3 bases at V and 0 bases at J, with 12 bases between the two ends. Germline assignment: CDR1 SGHNT and CDR2 YYREEE (reference sequence). This CDR3 is built from 15 residues.

Points on this clone: The germline gene is not matched at one end of the junction; a read error may be the cause. The chain recombines TRBV7-7 with TRBJ1-3, with TRBD1 matching over 7 bases. Germline V gene lookup returns CDR1 SSHAT and CDR2 FNYEAQ (reference sequence). CDR3 length: 16 residues. CDR3 sequence (DNA): TGTGCTAGCAGCTTAGTAAACAGGGGCTCTGGAAACACCATATATTTT. Translation: CASSLVNRGSGNTIYF.